This T cell receptor beta chain was recovered during a study of identical twins. Unique molecular identifiers were present on the cDNA, and a universal primer site came from template switching. TCRdb itself ran the 5' RACE reads through MiXCR, one entry per CDR3 protein. The sample lists a few hundred thousand distinct CDR3 sequences, around 8.8% seen once, with roughly 2% in the top ten. Study observations and caveats: Excess sharing between twins was weaker in beta out-of-frame sequences.

There are a few counts of this clonotype. Its antigen is as yet unknown. Germline V gene lookup returns CDR1 DFQATT and CDR2 SNEGSKA (reference sequence). The CDR3 has 17 amino acids. V lost 1 base and J 2 bases, leaving 21 bases between the germline ends. The same data also contributed to another study, on yellow fever vaccine responses in identical twins.

Sample: memory (CD45RO+) T cells sorted from blood. The J gene is TRBJ2-7, the V gene TRBV20-1; TRBD2 might be the D (6 bases). The sequence was obtained from a young woman in good health. The CDR3 reads CSARGLVSPHPAYEQYF. CDR3 bases: TGCAGTGCTAGAGGACTAGTTTCCCCTCATCCAGCCTACGAGCAGTACTTC.